Included here is one T cell receptor beta chain sequence, with context. Its antigen specificity is not known. No much larger clone exists at a distance of one base, and base qualities are not known. These data come from a study of cytomegalovirus exposure and HLA in healthy donors (dated by TCRdb to about 2017). Some background on the complete study: An earlier analysis of 587 of the donors reported roughly 300 Gb of sequence data and 117 million unique TCR beta sequences obtained from about 200 million T cells. The number of typed donors differed by locus: about 620-640 for A, B, C, DRB1 and DQB1; approximately 520 for DQA1; about 600 for DPA1; and roughly 490 for DPB1. Along with the approximately 600-subject first cohort, a separate validation cohort of around 110 different subjects was used. Donor age, sex, ethnicity and CMV serostatus were compiled alongside the repertoire data. The study aimed to test whether signatures of past pathogen exposure could be identified by cataloging public T cell receptors. An earlier analysis of around 580 of the donors used high-throughput TCR beta sequencing to judge whether each TCR beta V gene segment behaved as functional or pseudogenic. Four or five DR-DQ haplotypes were handled as single units for association and clustering, since linkage in the cohort was strong. In a later genetic analysis, genome-wide SNP genotypes for about 65% of the roughly 670 donors were used, and that subset was treated as a discovery cohort. To predict cytomegalovirus infection status, the study brought together high-throughput TCR immunosequencing, statistical association of individual TCRs with disease status, and machine learning. To study patterns of TCR occurrence, a later analysis re-analyzed previously published TCR beta repertoires from 666 donors and added high-resolution HLA genotyping. An early release that covered more than 550 HLA-typed donors contained around 300 gigabases of sequencing data and 75 million to 100 million unique TCR sequences. The T cell repertoires of several hundred subjects were profiled by immunosequencing and related to cytomegalovirus serostatus. The genetic ancestry cluster associated with self-reported Caucasian donors included roughly four fifths of the 398 genotyped donors. All discovery cohort repertoires had been generated using a single sequencing platform. Rather than using new phenotypic data, the later analysis identified candidate immune exposures from TCR beta sequences and from how often those sequences occurred across donors. HLA typing covered class I and class II loci at four-digit resolution. Among roughly 370 genotyped donors of the cohort, an average of 235,054 unique TCR beta nucleotide sequences were sequenced per donor, roughly 20% of them non-productive. Overall study results and their limits: Compared with the 666-donor mean, donors in an Asian-associated ancestry cluster had fewer N-insertions in productive TCRs, according to a later genetic analysis. In a later analysis, most CMV-associated TCR beta chains were found to appear HLA-restricted, with HLA associations seemingly driven largely by CMV exposure. In a later analysis, TCR association rates were found to vary across HLA loci, with the most associated TCRs seen for DRB1 alleles and the fewest for HLA-C alleles. According to the authors, the approach could potentially be generalized to other disease states and immunological phenotypes. HLA typing was unavailable for some donors at each locus, so association tests used only the typed subset. The 87-base-pair reads could not distinguish some IMGT-functional V segments, including TRBV6-2 and TRBV6-3, so those segments were excluded. A total of 164 TCR beta chains were listed by the study as associated with cytomegalovirus. An association between a missense DCLRE1C variant and V-gene and J-gene trimming of TCR beta chains was found in a later genetic analysis and replicated in an independent cohort. In an earlier analysis of 450 to 750 of the donors, most TCR beta V segments appeared in productive rearrangements about 90% or about 30% of the time, broadly matching IMGT annotations. In a later analysis, HLA-associated TCR beta chains showed more clonal expansion and lower generation probabilities than non-associated chains that were equally common. The only immune exposure information available for the cohort was CMV serostatus. A further reported finding was that TCR beta sequences accurately predicted the HLA-A and HLA-B alleles for most subjects in the first cohort. At a false discovery rate of 0.05, a later analysis linked around 15,000 TCR beta sequences to specific HLA alleles. When HLA alleles, especially DR and DQ, strongly co-occurred, TCR associations were difficult to assign to individual alleles. Most TCR sequences were observed very rarely across donors, whereas some public TCRs were present in many individuals. The classifier was reported to diagnose cytomegalovirus status with high specificity and sensitivity in both the original cohort and the validation cohort. Correlated functional status among segregating V segments might be attributable to linkage disequilibrium, but an unknown experimental factor could not be ruled out. The presence/absence analyses assumed that sequencing depth was roughly uniform across donors, and that assumption may not be true. Because counts were too low, 15 to 20 rarely observed V segments, including chromosome 9 orphons, were excluded from the earlier analysis of 500 to 700 of the donors. A later analysis reported that several top co-occurrence clusters appeared linked to parvovirus B19, influenza, CMV and Epstein-Barr virus. Only TCR beta chains were sequenced in this cohort, and the absence of alpha or paired-chain data limited detectable features. A few of the identified cytomegalovirus-associated TCR beta chains were confirmed in vitro to be specific for cytomegalovirus antigens. A cluster of highly shared sequence variants was judged likely to be a technical artifact of the sequencing pipeline.

Measured from the cysteine to the phenylalanine, the CDR3 is 14 residues long. Of the read, only the CDR3 DNA is kept; its 42 bases are in frame from base 1. CDR1 and CDR2 are read off the germline V gene as SGDLS and YYNGEE. The germline V and J ends show losses of 5 bases and 0 bases respectively, and no gene match explains 5 bases of the junction. Preparation of the library involved the immunoSEQ multiplex PCR assay. The multiplex PCR relied on a mix of 60 forward primers for TCR Vbeta segments and 13 reverse primers for TCR Jbeta segments. A multiplex PCR assay on genomic DNA amplified the CDR3 region of rearranged TCR beta genes. Amplified TCR beta libraries were sequenced as 87-base-pair reads on the Illumina HiSeq System. Turning to the authors' computational methods: A later analysis counted some 80 million unique TCR beta chains across the 666 repertoires, and roughly 9.9 million of these chains were shared by at least two donors. Raw reads were error-corrected and collapsed into unique sequences with a nearest-neighbor algorithm that merged closely related sequences to remove PCR and sequencing errors. To assign V, D and J gene segments, CDR3 sequences were aligned to IMGT reference sequences. For a sequence to be retained, a match of at least six nucleotides to both a V gene segment and a J gene segment was required. A rearrangement was called productive if the CDR3 had no stop codons and remained in frame with V and J, and every other rearrangement was called non-productive. Following IMGT convention, CDR3 was defined as the stretch from the second conserved V-encoded cysteine to the conserved J-encoded phenylalanine. Sequences without an unambiguous match to a single V gene segment were excluded from the earlier analysis of about 630 of the donors. In an earlier analysis of several hundred of the donors, V segments were called functional above 56.7% productive rearrangements and were called segregating when the between-donor standard deviation exceeded 5%. A statistical classification framework was developed to diagnose cytomegalovirus status using the catalog of TCR beta chain sequences. V and J gene assignment, in a later analysis, came from comparing TCR nucleotide sequences with IMGT/GENE-DB human TR gene sequences. In a later analysis, CDR3 sequences and most-parsimonious VDJ recombination scenarios were assigned using the TCRdist pipeline. In a later analysis, each TCR beta chain was defined by its CDR3 amino acid sequence together with its V-gene family, and reads without a unique V-gene family were excluded. In a later analysis, 500 to 650 highly shared, low-generation-probability nucleotide sequences were removed to address suspected cross-contamination and a sequencing artifact. A later analysis calculated a clonal expansion index for each public chain from normalized within-repertoire ranks of inferred template counts. In a later analysis, generation probabilities were computed using a VDJ recombination model fitted to out-of-frame rearrangements, and the results were checked against IGoR. Hypergeometric tests were used in a later analysis to score TCR-TCR, TCR-HLA and TCR-CMV co-occurrence, with a repertoire-size bias correction applied to the TCR pairs. A later analysis estimated false discovery rates by permuting HLA or CMV assignments 20 times. In a later analysis, co-occurring TCRs were grouped using DBSCAN, and TCRdist sequence similarity was added for clustering within HLA-allele-positive subsets. Repertoires with fewer than 30,000 or more than 120,000 public chains, plus five repertoires with anomalous nucleotide sharing, were excluded from co-occurrence clustering. TCRdb carries this immuneACCESS record with in-frame sequences only. Its versions omit some clonotypes, under half of them owing to an unresolved V gene in the studies checked, with the rest unexplained. The V and J calls and clone size come from that table; D and trimming were worked out from the DNA. The sample contains some 130,000 clones, about 80% of them found a single time. Over 2.5% of the sample goes to the ten largest clones.

The cohort comprised 670 or so healthy bone marrow donors. All cohort members were sampled while nominally healthy, although unrecorded immune exposures were likely present. The donor was CMV seronegative and was included in the group of over 300 seronegative cohort members. A peripheral blood sample was provided by each donor, and peripheral blood mononuclear cells were used for TCR beta sequencing. Genomic DNA extraction from the blood cell samples was performed with the Qiagen DNeasy Blood Extraction Kit. This clonotype originated in a male donor in good health and CMV-seronegative. The chain joins TRBV9 to TRBJ2-7, with 7 bases aligning to TRBD1. The sample taken for sequencing was PBMCs. The sequenced DNA is TGTGCCAGCAGAGACCGGGACAGCTCCTACGAGCAGTACTTC. The encoded protein is CASRDRDSSYEQYF.